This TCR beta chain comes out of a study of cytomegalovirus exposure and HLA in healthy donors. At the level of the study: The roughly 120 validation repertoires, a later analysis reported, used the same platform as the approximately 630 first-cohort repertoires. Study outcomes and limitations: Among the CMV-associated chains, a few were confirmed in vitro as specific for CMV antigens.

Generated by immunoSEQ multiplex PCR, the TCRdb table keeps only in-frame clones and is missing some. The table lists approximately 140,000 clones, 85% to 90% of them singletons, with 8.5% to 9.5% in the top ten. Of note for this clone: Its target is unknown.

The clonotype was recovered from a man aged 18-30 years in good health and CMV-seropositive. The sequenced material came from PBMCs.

This chain's CDR3 is CASSQLTGGGNTIYF. For the CDR3, the DNA is TGTGCCAGCAGCCAACTAACCGGGGGAGGAAACACCATATATTTT. The V and J genes are TRBV4-2 and TRBJ1-3, with a possible D match to TRBD1 (5 bases). The V end was cut by 2 bases, the J end by 4 bases, with 12 bases between. There are 15 residues in the CDR3. The germline CDR1 and CDR2 sequences are LGHNA and YNFKEQ.